This entry describes one TCR beta chain. Its antigen is not known. The data were obtained in a study of cytomegalovirus exposure and HLA in healthy donors. Study-wide results and caveats: The listing of 150 to 200 TCR beta chains classed them as cytomegalovirus-associated. In a later analysis, a missense DCLRE1C variant was linked to TCR beta V- and J-gene trimming. The classifier, whose performance was assessed in both the original and validation cohorts, reportedly diagnosed cytomegalovirus status with high specificity and sensitivity. Later analysis suggested links between common viral pathogens and several top significant clusters.

Germline loops: CDR1 SGDLS, CDR2 YYNGEE. The CDR3 has 17 residues. With V trimmed by 4 bases and J by 2 bases, 7 bases remained unmatched. Primers: 60 Vbeta forward and 13 Jbeta reverse. TCRdb keeps only in-frame clones here, not all; method: immunoSEQ multiplex PCR. This table holds fewer than 75,000 clones, roughly 83% found once. The receptor was isolated from a man younger than 40 in good health and CMV-seronegative. Material for sequencing was PBMCs. The V call is TRBV9, the J call TRBJ2-2; TRBD2 aligns across 11 bases. This CDR3 reads CASSTYGTSGNTGELFF. The CDR3 DNA reads TGTGCCAGCAGCACCTACGGGACTAGCGGAAACACCGGGGAGCTGTTTTTT.